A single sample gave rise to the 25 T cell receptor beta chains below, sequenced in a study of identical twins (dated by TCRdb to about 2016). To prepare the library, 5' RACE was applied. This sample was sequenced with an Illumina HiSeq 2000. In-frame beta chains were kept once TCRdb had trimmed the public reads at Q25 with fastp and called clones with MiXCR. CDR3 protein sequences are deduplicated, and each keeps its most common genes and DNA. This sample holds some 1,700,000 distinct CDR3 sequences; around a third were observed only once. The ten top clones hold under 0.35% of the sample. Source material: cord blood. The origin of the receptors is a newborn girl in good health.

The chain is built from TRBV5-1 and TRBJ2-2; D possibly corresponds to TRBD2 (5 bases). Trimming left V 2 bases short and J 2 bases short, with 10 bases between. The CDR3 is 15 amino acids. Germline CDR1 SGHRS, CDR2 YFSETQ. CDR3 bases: TGCGCCAGCAGCTTAGTCGGGGAAAACACCGGGGAGCTGTTTTTT. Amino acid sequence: CASSLVGENTGELFF.

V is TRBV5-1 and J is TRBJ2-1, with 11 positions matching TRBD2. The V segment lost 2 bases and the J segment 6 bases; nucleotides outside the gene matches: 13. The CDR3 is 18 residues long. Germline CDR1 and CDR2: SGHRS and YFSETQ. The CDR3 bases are TGCGCCAGCAGCTTCGAGGGCCCACTAGCGGGAGTCCCCAATGAGCAGTTCTTC. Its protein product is CASSFEGPLAGVPNEQFF.

This CDR3 is CSTPRQLRLPYEQYF. CDR3 nucleotide sequence: TGCAGTACACCCAGACAGCTCCGACTTCCCTACGAGCAGTACTTC. The V gene is TRBV20-1, the J gene TRBJ2-7; D may be TRBD1 (5 bases). V gave up 8 bases and J gave up 2 bases, with 22 bases separating them. The germline gives CDR1 DFQATT, CDR2 SNEGSKA (reference sequence). This CDR3 has 15 amino acids.

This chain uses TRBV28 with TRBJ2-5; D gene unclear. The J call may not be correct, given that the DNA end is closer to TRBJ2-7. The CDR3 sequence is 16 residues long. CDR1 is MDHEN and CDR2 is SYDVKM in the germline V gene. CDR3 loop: CASRFNRISSYNEQYF. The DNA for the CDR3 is TGTGCCAGCAGGTTTAACCGGATAAGCTCCTACAACGAGCAGTACTTC.

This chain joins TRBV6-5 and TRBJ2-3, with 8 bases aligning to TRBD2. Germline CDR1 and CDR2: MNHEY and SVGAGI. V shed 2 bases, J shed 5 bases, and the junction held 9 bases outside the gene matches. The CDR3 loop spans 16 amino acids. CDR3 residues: CASSYAGGRVVDTQYF. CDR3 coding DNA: TGTGCCAGCAGTTACGCGGGAGGTAGAGTTGTAGATACGCAGTATTTT.

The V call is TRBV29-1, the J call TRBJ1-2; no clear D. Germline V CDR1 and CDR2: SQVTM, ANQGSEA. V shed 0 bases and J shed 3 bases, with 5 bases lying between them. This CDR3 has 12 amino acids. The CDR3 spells CSVEDPDYGYTF. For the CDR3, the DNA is TGCAGCGTTGAAGACCCAGACTATGGCTACACCTTC.

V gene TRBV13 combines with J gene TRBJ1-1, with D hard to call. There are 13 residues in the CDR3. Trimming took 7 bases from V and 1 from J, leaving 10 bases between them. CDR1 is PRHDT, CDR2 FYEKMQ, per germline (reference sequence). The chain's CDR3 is CASTVLPNTEAFF. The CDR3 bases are TGTGCCAGCACGGTGTTACCGAACACTGAAGCTTTCTTT.

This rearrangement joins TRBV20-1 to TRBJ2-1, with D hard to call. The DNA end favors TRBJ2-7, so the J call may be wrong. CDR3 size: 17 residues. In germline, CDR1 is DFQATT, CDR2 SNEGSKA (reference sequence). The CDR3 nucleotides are TGCAGTGCTAGGTTGTATTCAGAAACCCCGTACTACAATGAGCAGTACTTC. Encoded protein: CSARLYSETPYYNEQYF.

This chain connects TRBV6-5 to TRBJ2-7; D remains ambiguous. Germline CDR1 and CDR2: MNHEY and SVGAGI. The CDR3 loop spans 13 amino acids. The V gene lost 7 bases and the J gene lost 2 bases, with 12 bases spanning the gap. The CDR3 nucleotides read TGTGCCAGCAACGGACCTAACACCTACGAGCAGTACTTC. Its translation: CASNGPNTYEQYF.

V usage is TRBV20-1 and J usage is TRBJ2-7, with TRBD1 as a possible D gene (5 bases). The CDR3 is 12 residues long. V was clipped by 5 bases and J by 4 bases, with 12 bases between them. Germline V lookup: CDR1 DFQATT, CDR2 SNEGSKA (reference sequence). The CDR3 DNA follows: TGCAGTGCTGGCCGGACACAATACGAGCAGTACTTC. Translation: CSAGRTQYEQYF.

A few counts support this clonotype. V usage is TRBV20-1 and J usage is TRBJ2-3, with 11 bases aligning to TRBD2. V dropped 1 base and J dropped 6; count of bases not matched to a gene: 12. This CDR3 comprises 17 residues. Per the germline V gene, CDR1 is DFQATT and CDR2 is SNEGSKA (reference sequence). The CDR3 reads CSARALIAGGVWDTQYF. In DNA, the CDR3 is TGCAGTGCTAGAGCTCTTATAGCGGGGGGGGTCTGGGATACGCAGTATTTT.

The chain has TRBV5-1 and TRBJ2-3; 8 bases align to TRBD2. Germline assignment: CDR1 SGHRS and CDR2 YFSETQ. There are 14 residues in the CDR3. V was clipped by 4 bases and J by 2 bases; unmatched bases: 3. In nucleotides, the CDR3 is TGCGCCAGCAGCCCACTAGCGGTCACAGATACGCAGTATTTT. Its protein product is CASSPLAVTDTQYF.

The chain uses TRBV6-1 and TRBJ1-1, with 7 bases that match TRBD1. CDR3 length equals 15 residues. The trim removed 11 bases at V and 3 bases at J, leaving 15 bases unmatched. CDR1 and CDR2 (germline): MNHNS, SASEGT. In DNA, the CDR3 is TGTGCCTGCACCCCTGTTGGGACAGCCTACACTGAAGCTTTCTTT. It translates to CACTPVGTAYTEAFF.

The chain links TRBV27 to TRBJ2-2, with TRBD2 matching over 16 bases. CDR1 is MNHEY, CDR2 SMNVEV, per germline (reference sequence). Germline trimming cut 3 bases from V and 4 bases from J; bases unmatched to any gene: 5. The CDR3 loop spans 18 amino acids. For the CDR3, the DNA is TGTGCCAGCAGTTTCCCGGGACTAGCGGGGGGGGCCACCGGGGAGCTGTTTTTT. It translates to CASSFPGLAGGATGELFF.

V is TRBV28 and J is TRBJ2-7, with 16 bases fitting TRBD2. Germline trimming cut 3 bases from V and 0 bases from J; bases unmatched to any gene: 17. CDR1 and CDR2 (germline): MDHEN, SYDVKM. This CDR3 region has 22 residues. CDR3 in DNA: TGTGCCAGCAGTTTTCGGTCGGGCTGGGGGGGACTAGCGGGAGGGAGCTCCTACGAGCAGTACTTC. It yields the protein CASSFRSGWGGLAGGSSYEQYF.

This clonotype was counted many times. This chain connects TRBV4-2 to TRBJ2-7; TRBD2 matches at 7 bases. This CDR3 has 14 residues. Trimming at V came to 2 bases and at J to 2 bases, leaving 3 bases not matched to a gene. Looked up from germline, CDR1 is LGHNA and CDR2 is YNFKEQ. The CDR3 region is CASSQRLAAYEQYF. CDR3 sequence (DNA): TGTGCCAGCAGCCAAAGACTAGCTGCCTACGAGCAGTACTTC.

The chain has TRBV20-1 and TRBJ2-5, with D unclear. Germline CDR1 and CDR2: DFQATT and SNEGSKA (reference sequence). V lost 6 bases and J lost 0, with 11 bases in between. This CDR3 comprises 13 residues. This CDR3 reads CSALAPYQETQYF. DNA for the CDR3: TGCAGTGCCCTTGCTCCGTACCAAGAGACCCAGTACTTC.

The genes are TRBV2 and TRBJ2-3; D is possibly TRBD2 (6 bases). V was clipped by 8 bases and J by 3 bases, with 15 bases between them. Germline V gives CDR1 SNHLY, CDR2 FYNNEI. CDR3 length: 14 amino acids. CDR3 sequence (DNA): TGTGCCAGCCAGTTGCGGGGTAGGACAGATACGCAGTATTTT. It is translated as CASQLRGRTDTQYF.

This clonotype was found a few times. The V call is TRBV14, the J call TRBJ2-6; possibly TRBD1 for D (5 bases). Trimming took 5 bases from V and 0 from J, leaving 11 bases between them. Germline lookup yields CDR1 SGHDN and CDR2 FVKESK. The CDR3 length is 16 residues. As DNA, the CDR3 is TGTGCCAGCAGCTATCGCACAGGCTCTGGGGCCAACGTCCTGACTTTC. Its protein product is CASSYRTGSGANVLTF.

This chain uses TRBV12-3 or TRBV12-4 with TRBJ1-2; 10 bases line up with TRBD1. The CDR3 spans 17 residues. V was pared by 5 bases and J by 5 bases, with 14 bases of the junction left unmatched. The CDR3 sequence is CASSQRQGAILRYGYTF. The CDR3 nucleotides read TGTGCCAGCAGTCAGCGACAGGGGGCGATTTTACGGTATGGCTACACCTTC.

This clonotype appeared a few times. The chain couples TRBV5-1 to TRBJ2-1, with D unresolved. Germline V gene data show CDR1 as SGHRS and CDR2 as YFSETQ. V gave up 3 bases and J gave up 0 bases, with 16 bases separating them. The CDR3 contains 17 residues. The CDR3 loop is CASSSIFSVGSYNEQFF. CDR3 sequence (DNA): TGCGCCAGCAGCTCTATCTTCTCGGTAGGCTCCTACAATGAGCAGTTCTTC.

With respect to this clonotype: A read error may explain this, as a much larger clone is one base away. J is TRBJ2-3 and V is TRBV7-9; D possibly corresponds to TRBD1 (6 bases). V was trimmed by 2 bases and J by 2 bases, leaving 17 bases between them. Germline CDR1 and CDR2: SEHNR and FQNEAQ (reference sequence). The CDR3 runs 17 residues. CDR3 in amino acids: CASSLISNRAFTDTQYF. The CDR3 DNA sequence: TGTGCCAGCAGCTTAATTTCGAACAGGGCTTTCACAGATACGCAGTATTTT.

Written as DNA, the CDR3 is TGTGCCAGCAGTTACCCACCATCACATCACAGGGGGAATACGAGGGGGCAGCCCCAGCATTTT. Its protein is CASSYPPSHHRGNTRGQPQHF. The rearrangement joins TRBV28 to TRBJ1-5; 8 bases align to TRBD1. Germline V CDR1 and CDR2: MDHEN, SYDVKM. The J segment lost 7 bases and the V segment lost 4 bases, leaving 27 bases of the junction unmatched. The CDR3 is made up of 21 amino acids.

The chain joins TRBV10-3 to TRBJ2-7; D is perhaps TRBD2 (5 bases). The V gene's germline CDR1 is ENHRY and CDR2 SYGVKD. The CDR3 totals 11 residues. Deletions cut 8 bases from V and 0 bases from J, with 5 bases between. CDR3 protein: CAIGLSYEQYF. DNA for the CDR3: TGTGCCATCGGACTCTCCTACGAGCAGTACTTC.

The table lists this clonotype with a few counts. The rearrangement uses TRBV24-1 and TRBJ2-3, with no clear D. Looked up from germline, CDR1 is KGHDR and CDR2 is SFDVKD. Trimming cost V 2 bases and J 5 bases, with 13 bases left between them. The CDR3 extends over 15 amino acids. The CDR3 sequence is CATSDSRQVGDTQYF. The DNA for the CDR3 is TGTGCCACCAGTGATTCCCGGCAGGTGGGAGATACGCAGTATTTT.